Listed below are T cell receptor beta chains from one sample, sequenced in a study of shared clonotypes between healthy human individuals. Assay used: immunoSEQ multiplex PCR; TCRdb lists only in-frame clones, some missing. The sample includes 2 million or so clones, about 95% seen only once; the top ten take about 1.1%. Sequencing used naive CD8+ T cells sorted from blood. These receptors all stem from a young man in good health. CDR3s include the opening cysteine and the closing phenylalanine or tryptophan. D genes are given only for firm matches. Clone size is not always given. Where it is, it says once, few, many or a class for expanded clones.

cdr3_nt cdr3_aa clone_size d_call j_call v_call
TGTGCCAGCGGACAGGGATCCCCCCCCAGCTCCTACGAGCAGTACTTC CASGQGSPPSSYEQYF . TRBD1 TRBJ2-7 TRBV27
TGCAGCGTTTCGGGGGGGAGCGGGAGCTCCTACGAGCAGTACTTC CSVSGGSGSSYEQYF . TRBD2 TRBJ2-7 TRBV29-1
TGTGCCAGCAGTTGGACTAGCGGGGGAACCCTAGCCAAAAACATTCAGTACTTC CASSWTSGGTLAKNIQYF . TRBD2 TRBJ2-4 TRBV28
TGTGCCAGCAGTCCCTCAGACGTCCATCTTGGGACCGGGGAGCTGTTTTTT CASSPSDVHLGTGELFF . . TRBJ2-2 TRBV7-2
TGTGCCTGGAGTGTTCAGTCTTACGAGCAGTACTTC CAWSVQSYEQYF . . TRBJ2-7 TRBV30
TGTGCCAGCAGCTCGCCAGGGGGACCAAGCTCCTACGAGCAGTACTTC CASSSPGGPSSYEQYF . TRBD1 TRBJ2-7 TRBV7-9
TGTGCCAGCAGCTGGGAGGGGCAGGGCGACGAGCAGTACTTC CASSWEGQGDEQYF . TRBD2 TRBJ2-7 TRBV7-9
TGTGCCAGTAGTATAGTCGGTACCGGGGAGCTGTTTTTT CASSIVGTGELFF . . TRBJ2-2 TRBV19
TGTGCCAGCAGTTACGAGGAGGGGCTCTATGGCTACACCTTC CASSYEEGLYGYTF . . TRBJ1-2 TRBV6-5
TGTGCCAGCAGCCAGGGACTAGCGGGGGTAGCGAATGAGCAGTTCTTC CASSQGLAGVANEQFF . TRBD2 TRBJ2-1 TRBV4-2
TGTGCCAGCAGTTACTCAGCGAGTAACTATGGCTACACCTTC CASSYSASNYGYTF . . TRBJ1-2 TRBV6-5
TGTGCCTACCTACCTCCGGGACAGAGAGTAACTGAAGCTTTCTTT CAYLPPGQRVTEAFF . TRBD1 TRBJ1-1 TRBV30
TGTGCCAGCAGCTTAGACCAAGAGACCCAGTACTTC CASSLDQETQYF . . TRBJ2-5 TRBV7-9
TGTGCCAGCAGCTTAACCGGGACAGGGGGCTTCAATGAGCAGTTCTTC CASSLTGTGGFNEQFF . TRBD1 TRBJ2-1 TRBV7-9
TGCAGTGCTAGATACGTTGATGAGCAGTTCTTC CSARYVDEQFF . . TRBJ2-1 TRBV20-1
TGCGCCAGCAGCCAAGTTGAGGGGGACTACGAGCAGTACTTC CASSQVEGDYEQYF . . TRBJ2-7 TRBV4-1
TGTGCCAGCAGCCTGCGGTTTTACGAGCAGTACTTC CASSLRFYEQYF . . TRBJ2-7 TRBV6-7
TGCGCCAGCAGCTTAGGTGAAAAACTGTTTTTT CASSLGEKLFF few . TRBJ1-4 TRBV5-1
TGTGCCAGCAGCTTGGAGGCCAGTCCGATTTCCCCCTACGAGCAGTACTTC CASSLEASPISPYEQYF . . TRBJ2-7 TRBV5-6
TGTGCCAGCAGCTCAAAGGGGACAGGGGATGGCGAGCAGTACTTC CASSSKGTGDGEQYF . TRBD1 TRBJ2-7 TRBV5-6
TGCGCCAGCAGCTTGGAGGACAAAAACATTCAGTACTTC CASSLEDKNIQYF . . TRBJ2-4 TRBV5-1
TGTGCCAGTAGTCTGGGGACAGGGGTTAAAGATGGCTACACCTTC CASSLGTGVKDGYTF . TRBD1 TRBJ1-2 TRBV19
TGTGCCAGCAGCGTTTTTCAGGGGGTTCAAGAGACCCAGTACTTC CASSVFQGVQETQYF . TRBD1 TRBJ2-5 TRBV9
TGTGCCAGCAGCCTGGGACTGAACACTGAAGCTTTCTTT CASSLGLNTEAFF . . TRBJ1-1 TRBV5-8
TGTGCCAGCAGCTTCGCCGGGACAGGGAAAATAGTCTATGGCTACACCTTC CASSFAGTGKIVYGYTF . TRBD1 TRBJ1-2 TRBV7-9
TGTGCCAGCAGTTACTCTTTATGGGGGGACAACTATGGCTACACCTTC CASSYSLWGDNYGYTF . . TRBJ1-2 TRBV6-5
TGCGCCAGCAGCCAAGCAACTAGCACAGATACGCAGTATTTT CASSQATSTDTQYF . . TRBJ2-3 TRBV4-1
TGTGCCAGCTCGGGAGGGGATTCCTACGAGCAGTACTTC CASSGGDSYEQYF . TRBD2 TRBJ2-7 TRBV6-5
TGTGCCAGCAGTTTATCTAATTCCGGGACAGGGCTTGATGGCTACACCTTC CASSLSNSGTGLDGYTF . TRBD1 TRBJ1-2 TRBV27
TGTGCCAGCAGCTGGGCCGGGACAGTCGAGCAGTACTTC CASSWAGTVEQYF . TRBD1 TRBJ2-7 TRBV11-2
TGTGCCAGCAGCTCCCGGGACAGGTTGAACACTGAAGCTTTCTTT CASSSRDRLNTEAFF once TRBD1 TRBJ1-1 TRBV13
TGTGCCAGCAGCTGGGGGCCCGCAGGGAACTATGGCTACACCTTC CASSWGPAGNYGYTF once . TRBJ1-2 TRBV5-6
TGTGCTAGTAGTATCTCAGGCCAATCCTACCTCGTCGAGCAGTACTTC CASSISGQSYLVEQYF . . TRBJ2-7 TRBV19
TGTGCCAGCAGCACCTGGACAGGGGAGAGCTCTGGGGCCAACGTCCTGACTTTC CASSTWTGESSGANVLTF . TRBD1 TRBJ2-6 TRBV5-8
TGTGCGGGAGTCGTCGGCTACAATGAGCAGTTCTTC CAGVVGYNEQFF . . TRBJ2-1 TRBV7-9
TGCGCCAGCAGCTTGGCGTCAGCCCCAATGAACACTGAAGCTTTCTTT CASSLASAPMNTEAFF . . TRBJ1-1 TRBV5-1
TGTGCCAGCAGTTCTAGAAAGGATCCTGTTGAGACCCAGTACTTC CASSSRKDPVETQYF . . TRBJ2-5 TRBV28
TGTGCCAGCAGCTTAACTTATATTTTGGGACAGGGGGGCTACGAGCAGTACTTC CASSLTYILGQGGYEQYF . TRBD1 TRBJ2-7 TRBV5-6
TGTGCCAGCAGCCCAGTTGGGGGGTCGGAAACTTGGGGCTACACCTTC CASSPVGGSETWGYTF . . TRBJ1-2 TRBV5-5
TGCGCCAGCAGCAAAGTATGGGGACTAGCCTACGAGCAGTACTTC CASSKVWGLAYEQYF once TRBD2 TRBJ2-7 TRBV4-3
TGTGCCAGCACTGAGCGGGGCGTGCAGTTCTTC CASTERGVQFF few TRBD2 TRBJ2-1 TRBV2
TGTGCCAGCGGGTATACGGACACAACCTACGAGCAGTACTTC CASGYTDTTYEQYF . . TRBJ2-7 TRBV27
TGCGCCAGCAGCCCGATAGGGGGGACGGGTAATTCACCCCTCCACTTT CASSPIGGTGNSPLHF . . TRBJ1-6 TRBV4-1
TGTGCCAGCAGCTTGCAGGGTTCCTACAATGAGCAGTTCTTC CASSLQGSYNEQFF . . TRBJ2-1 TRBV7-2
TGTGCCAGCACTTTAGGGTGGGGTAACTATGGCTACACCTTC CASTLGWGNYGYTF . . TRBJ1-2 TRBV28
TGTGCCAGCAGTTACCCAAGCCTACAGGGATACGAGCAGTACTTC CASSYPSLQGYEQYF . . TRBJ2-7 TRBV6-5
TGTGCCAGCAGCCTGGGGGGGAGCTCCTACGAGCAGTACTTC CASSLGGSSYEQYF . TRBD2 TRBJ2-7 TRBV5-8
TGTGCCAGCAGTTTATCCTATTTGACTAGCGGGGGGGCCAATGAGCAGTTCTTC CASSLSYLTSGGANEQFF . TRBD2 TRBJ2-1 TRBV27
TGTGCCAGCGGGACAAGGGGCATGAACACTGAAGCTTTCTTT CASGTRGMNTEAFF . . TRBJ1-1 TRBV27
TGTGCCAGCAGCGCGAACTACTACAATGAGCAGTTCTTC CASSANYYNEQFF . . TRBJ2-1 TRBV5-8
TGTGCCAGCAGTTACTTCGTCCCCGACGAGCAGTACTTC CASSYFVPDEQYF once . TRBJ2-7 TRBV6-5
TGTGCCAGCAGCTTGGAAGGGTCCTACGAGCAGTACTTC CASSLEGSYEQYF . . TRBJ2-7 TRBV11-3
TGTGCCAGCAGTTACGACGCGACTAACTATGGCTACACCTTC CASSYDATNYGYTF few . TRBJ1-2 TRBV6-6
TGTGCCAGCAGCTTGGAATTTGGTCTAGCGAACTCCTACGAGCAGTACTTC CASSLEFGLANSYEQYF . . TRBJ2-7 TRBV5-6